Listed below are T cell receptor beta chains from one sample, sequenced in a study of PD-1 blockade in classical Hodgkin lymphoma. Sequencing was performed with immunoSEQ multiplex PCR; in TCRdb, only in-frame clones are kept and a portion is missing. The sample contains about 3,100 clones, 70% to 75% of which appear only once. Sequencing used CD8+ T cells from blood, obtained before the fourth cycle of nivolumab. The receptors shown here come from a human donor with classical Hodgkin lymphoma. The CDR3 runs from the conserved cysteine through the conserved F or W. Fields, in order: V gene, clone size, J gene, D gene, CDR3 DNA, CDR3 protein. D genes are given only for firm matches. Clone size is shown for a subset of rows, as once, few, many or a class of expanded clone.

V gene: TRBV9
clone size: -
J gene: TRBJ2-1
D gene: -
CDR3 DNA: TGTGCCAGCAGCGTGGGAGTAAGTGAGCAGTTCTTC
CDR3 protein: CASSVGVSEQFF

V gene: TRBV5-6
clone size: few
J gene: TRBJ1-4
D gene: TRBD1
CDR3 DNA: TGTGCCAGCAGCTTGGAGAGGGGGCCTAAAGAAAAACTGTTTTTT
CDR3 protein: CASSLERGPKEKLFF

V gene: TRBV4-3
clone size: -
J gene: TRBJ1-2
D gene: TRBD1
CDR3 DNA: TGCGCCAGCAGCCAAGATACCGGGACAGGGAAGGGCTACACCTTC
CDR3 protein: CASSQDTGTGKGYTF

V gene: TRBV27
clone size: -
J gene: TRBJ1-4
D gene: -
CDR3 DNA: TGTGCCAGCAGGCCTCAGGCGGGGGGACTCAATGAAAAACTGTTTTTT
CDR3 protein: CASRPQAGGLNEKLFF

V gene: TRBV6-6
clone size: -
J gene: TRBJ1-2
D gene: -
CDR3 DNA: TGTGCCAGCAGCCTACGGCGGGACGGTGGAGCGTATGGCTACACCTTC
CDR3 protein: CASSLRRDGGAYGYTF

V gene: TRBV29-1
clone size: -
J gene: TRBJ2-1
D gene: -
CDR3 DNA: TGCAGCGTTGAAAGACAGTACAATGAGCAGTTCTTC
CDR3 protein: CSVERQYNEQFF

V gene: TRBV6-5
clone size: -
J gene: TRBJ2-7
D gene: TRBD2
CDR3 DNA: TGTGCCAGCAGCCCCTTTACTAGCGGATACTACGAGCAGTACTTC
CDR3 protein: CASSPFTSGYYEQYF

V gene: TRBV29-1
clone size: -
J gene: TRBJ2-7
D gene: -
CDR3 DNA: TGCAGCGTTGAAGGGGATAGAAACTACGAGCAGTACTTC
CDR3 protein: CSVEGDRNYEQYF

V gene: TRBV7-9
clone size: -
J gene: TRBJ1-1
D gene: TRBD1
CDR3 DNA: TGTGCCAGCAGCTTAATCGACAGGGGGAACACTGAAGCTTTCTTT
CDR3 protein: CASSLIDRGNTEAFF

V gene: TRBV7-2
clone size: -
J gene: TRBJ2-3
D gene: -
CDR3 DNA: TGTGCCAGTGACGAGCGGGCCTACACAGATACGCAGTATTTT
CDR3 protein: CASDERAYTDTQYF

V gene: TRBV15
clone size: -
J gene: TRBJ2-3
D gene: TRBD2
CDR3 DNA: TGTGCCACCAGCAGAGATAGGGCGGGGGTATCAGATACGCAGTATTTT
CDR3 protein: CATSRDRAGVSDTQYF

V gene: TRBV7-6
clone size: -
J gene: TRBJ1-1
D gene: TRBD1
CDR3 DNA: TGTGCCAGCAGCCTACAGGGGATGATATCCGATATCGCTGAAGCTTTCTTT
CDR3 protein: CASSLQGMISDIAEAFF

V gene: TRBV4-3
clone size: -
J gene: TRBJ1-2
D gene: -
CDR3 DNA: TGCGCCAGCAGCCAAGTATCGGAGGGGAACTATGGCTACACCTTC
CDR3 protein: CASSQVSEGNYGYTF

V gene: TRBV15
clone size: once
J gene: TRBJ1-2
D gene: -
CDR3 DNA: TGTGCCACCAGCAGACGTGGAAACGGTCATGGCTACACCTTC
CDR3 protein: CATSRRGNGHGYTF

V gene: TRBV11-2
clone size: -
J gene: TRBJ1-1
D gene: -
CDR3 DNA: TGTGCCAGCAGCTTTGCGGACCGCTCTGAAGCTTTCTTT
CDR3 protein: CASSFADRSEAFF

V gene: TRBV30
clone size: few
J gene: TRBJ2-7
D gene: -
CDR3 DNA: TGTGCCTGGACAGCCGGACCGGGAACCTACGAGCAGTACTTC
CDR3 protein: CAWTAGPGTYEQYF

V gene: TRBV6-6
clone size: few
J gene: TRBJ1-2
D gene: TRBD1
CDR3 DNA: TGTGCCAGCAGTTACTCCCCCGGGACAGGAGTTGGCTACACCTTC
CDR3 protein: CASSYSPGTGVGYTF

V gene: TRBV11-2
clone size: -
J gene: TRBJ1-5
D gene: -
CDR3 DNA: TGTGCCAGCAGCTTAGACAGCTATAGCAATCAGCCCCAGCATTTT
CDR3 protein: CASSLDSYSNQPQHF

V gene: TRBV4-2
clone size: -
J gene: TRBJ2-7
D gene: TRBD1
CDR3 DNA: TGTGCCAGCAGCCAAAGTACAGGGGGCTCCTACGAGCAGTACTTC
CDR3 protein: CASSQSTGGSYEQYF

V gene: TRBV27
clone size: -
J gene: TRBJ1-6
D gene: TRBD1
CDR3 DNA: TGTGCCAGCACGATGGACAGGGGATCACCCCTCCACTTT
CDR3 protein: CASTMDRGSPLHF

V gene: TRBV9
clone size: -
J gene: TRBJ1-4
D gene: -
CDR3 DNA: TGTGCCAGCAGCGTAGGAGGGACCCCTAATGAAAAACTGTTTTTT
CDR3 protein: CASSVGGTPNEKLFF

V gene: TRBV9
clone size: -
J gene: TRBJ2-7
D gene: TRBD2
CDR3 DNA: TGTGCCAGCAGCGGAGCGGGGGGGTCCTACGAGCAGTACTTC
CDR3 protein: CASSGAGGSYEQYF